The subject of this entry is one TCR beta chain. The antigen is unknown. This PCR relied on a set of 60 Vbeta primers and 13 Jbeta primers. The data were produced by immunoSEQ multiplex PCR, yet TCRdb's version contains in-frame clones alone and is incomplete. Among 100,000 to 150,000 clones, around 80% were seen once, and the ten largest hold 1% to 1.5%. The sample originates from a study of cytomegalovirus exposure and HLA in healthy donors. Points from the study as a whole: An assumption of roughly uniform sequencing depth across donors underlay the presence/absence analyses. HLA restriction was apparent for most CMV-associated TCR beta chains in a later analysis. In a later analysis, at a false discovery rate of 0.05, roughly 17,000 TCR beta sequences matched HLA alleles.

The CDR3 covers 15 residues. The V gene's germline CDR1 is MNHNS and CDR2 SASEGT. J gave up 6 bases and V 4 bases, and 2 bases lay outside the gene matches. Sequenced: PBMCs. The clonotype originates from a female donor in good health and CMV-seronegative. The rearrangement joins TRBV6-1 to TRBJ2-2; 13 nucleotides line up with TRBD2. For the CDR3, the DNA is TGTGCCAGCAGTGTTACTAGCGGGGGGGCCGGGGAGCTGTTTTTT. The encoded protein is CASSVTSGGAGELFF.